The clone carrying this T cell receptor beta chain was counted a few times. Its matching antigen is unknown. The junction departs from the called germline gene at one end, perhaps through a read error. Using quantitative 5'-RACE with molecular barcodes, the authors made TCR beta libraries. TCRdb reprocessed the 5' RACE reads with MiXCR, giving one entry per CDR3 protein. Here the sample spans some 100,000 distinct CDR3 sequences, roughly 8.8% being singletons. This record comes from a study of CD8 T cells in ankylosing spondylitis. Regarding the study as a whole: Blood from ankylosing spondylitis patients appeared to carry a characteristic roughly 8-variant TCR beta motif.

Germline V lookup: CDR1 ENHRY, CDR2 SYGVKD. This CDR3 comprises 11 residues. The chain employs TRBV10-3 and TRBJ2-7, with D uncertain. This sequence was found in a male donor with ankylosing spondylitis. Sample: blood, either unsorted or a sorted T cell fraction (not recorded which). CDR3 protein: CAISESGFRVF. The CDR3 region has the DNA TGTGCCATCAGTGAGTCCGGTTTCCGAGTGTTC.